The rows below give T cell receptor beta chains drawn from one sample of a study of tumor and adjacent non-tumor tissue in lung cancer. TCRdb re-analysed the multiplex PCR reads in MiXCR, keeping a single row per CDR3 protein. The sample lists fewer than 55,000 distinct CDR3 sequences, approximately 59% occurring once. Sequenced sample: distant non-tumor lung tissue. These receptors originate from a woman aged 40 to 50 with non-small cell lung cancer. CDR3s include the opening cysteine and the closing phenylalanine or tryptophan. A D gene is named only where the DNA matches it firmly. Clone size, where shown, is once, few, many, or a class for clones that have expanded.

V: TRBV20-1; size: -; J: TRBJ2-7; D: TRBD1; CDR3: CSARGMGQGNRYEQYF; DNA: TGCAGTGCTAGGGGCATGGGACAGGGGAATAGATACGAGCAGTACTTC
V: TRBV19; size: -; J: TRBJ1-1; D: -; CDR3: CASTDGQSLTEAFF; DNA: TGTGCCAGTACCGACGGACAGTCGCTCACTGAAGCTTTCTTT
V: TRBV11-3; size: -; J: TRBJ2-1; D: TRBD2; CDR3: CASGHGRLIAGSNEQFF; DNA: TGTGCCAGCGGCCACGGGCGGTTGATAGCGGGAAGCAATGAGCAGTTCTTC
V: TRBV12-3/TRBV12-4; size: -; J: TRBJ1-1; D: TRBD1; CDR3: CASSSTGTGEAFF; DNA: TGTGCCAGCAGTTCTACCGGGACAGGGGAGGCTTTCTTT
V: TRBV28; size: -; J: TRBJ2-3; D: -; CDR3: CASSGRYQTDTQYF; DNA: TGTGCCAGCTCCGGACGGTACCAAACAGATACGCAGTATTTT
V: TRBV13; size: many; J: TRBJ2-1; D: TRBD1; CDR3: CASTEDRGSSYNEQFF; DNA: TGTGCCAGCACGGAGGACAGGGGGAGCTCCTACAATGAGCAGTTCTTC
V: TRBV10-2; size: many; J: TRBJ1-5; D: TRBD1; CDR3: CASSETGGVGNQPQHF; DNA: TGCGCCAGCAGTGAAACAGGGGGAGTAGGCAATCAGCCCCAGCATTTT
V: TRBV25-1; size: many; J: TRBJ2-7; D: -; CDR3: CASSAGYEQYF; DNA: TGTGCCAGCAGTGCCGGCTACGAGCAGTACTTC
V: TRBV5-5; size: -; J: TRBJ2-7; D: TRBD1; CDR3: CNSKSGTDSYEQYF; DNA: TGTAACAGCAAGTCCGGGACAGACTCCTACGAGCAGTACTTC
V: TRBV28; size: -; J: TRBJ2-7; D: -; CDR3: CASSLLTGRVEQYF; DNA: TGTGCCAGTAGTTTACTGACAGGTCGGGTCGAACAGTACTTC
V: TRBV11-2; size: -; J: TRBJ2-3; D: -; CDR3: CASSPLSVGTDTQYF; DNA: TGTGCCAGCAGCCCGCTCTCAGTGGGTACGGATACGCAGTATTTT
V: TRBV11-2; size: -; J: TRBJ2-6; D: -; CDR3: CASSRSDLSGVNVLTF; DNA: TGTGCCAGCAGCCGGTCAGACCTCTCTGGGGTCAACGTACTGACTTTC
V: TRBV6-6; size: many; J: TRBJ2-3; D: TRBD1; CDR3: CASSPRTGRADTQYF; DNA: TGTGCCAGCAGCCCGAGGACAGGGCGGGCAGATACGCAGTATTTT
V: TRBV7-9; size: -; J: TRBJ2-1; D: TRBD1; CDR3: CASSLTGVGGEQLF; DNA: TGTGCCAGCAGTTTGACAGGGGTAGGCGGTGAGCAGCTCTTC
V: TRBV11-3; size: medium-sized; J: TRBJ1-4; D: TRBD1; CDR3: CASSLQGNSEKLFF; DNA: TGTGCCAGCAGCCTACAGGGGAATAGTGAAAAACTGTTTTTT
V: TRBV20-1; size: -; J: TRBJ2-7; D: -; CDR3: CSAIPGGSCEQYF; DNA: TGCAGTGCTATCCCTGGAGGCTCCTGCGAACAGTACTTC
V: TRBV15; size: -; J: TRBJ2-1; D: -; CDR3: CATSRNSPRAAYNEQFF; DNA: TGTGCCACCAGCAGAAACTCCCCGCGAGCGGCCTACAATGAGCAGTTCTTC
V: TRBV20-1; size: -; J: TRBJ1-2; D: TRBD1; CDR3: CSAVPDRVYGYTF; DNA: TGCAGTGCTGTTCCGGACAGGGTCTATGGCTACACCTTC
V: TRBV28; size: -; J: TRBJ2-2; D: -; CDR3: CTSNEGTGELVF; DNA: TGTACCAGCAACGAGGGCACCGGGGAGCTGGTTTTT
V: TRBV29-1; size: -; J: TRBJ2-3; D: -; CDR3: CSARDFNIDMQYF; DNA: TGCAGCGCACGGGACTTTAACATAGATATGCAGTATTTT
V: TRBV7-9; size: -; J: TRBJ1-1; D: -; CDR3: CASSLARVPEAFF; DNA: TGTGCCAGCAGCTTAGCGAGGGTTCCTGAAGCTTTCTTT
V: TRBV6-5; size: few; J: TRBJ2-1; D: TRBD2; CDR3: CASRASGPSCIEQFF; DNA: TGTGCCAGCAGGGCTAGCGGTCCTTCCTGCATTGAGCAGTTCTTC
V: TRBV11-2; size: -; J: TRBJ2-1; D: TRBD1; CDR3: CAGSPEGAYNEQLF; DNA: TGTGCCGGCAGCCCCGAGGGGGCCTACAATGAGCAGCTCTTC
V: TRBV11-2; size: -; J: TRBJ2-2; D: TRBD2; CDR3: CASRLLGSGRADTGELFF; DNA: TGTGCCAGCAGACTTCTGGGTAGCGGGAGGGCCGACACCGGGGAGCTGTTTTTT
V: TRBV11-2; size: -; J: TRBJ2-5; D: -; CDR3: CASSLVGWRAQGAQYF; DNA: TGTGCCAGCAGCTTAGTTGGGTGGAGGGCCCAAGGGGCCCAGTACTTC
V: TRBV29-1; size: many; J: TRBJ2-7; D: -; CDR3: CSVLTGGAYEQYF; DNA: TGCAGCGTTCTTACCGGGGGTGCCTACGAGCAGTACTTC
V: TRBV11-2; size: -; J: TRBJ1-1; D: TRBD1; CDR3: CASSFREGARAFF; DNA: TGTGCCAGCAGCTTTCGTGAGGGGGCAAGGGCTTTCTTT
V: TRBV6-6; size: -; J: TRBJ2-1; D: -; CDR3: CASRPGDRSGEQSF; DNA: TGTGCCAGCAGACCGGGGGATAGATCGGGGGAGCAGTCCTTC
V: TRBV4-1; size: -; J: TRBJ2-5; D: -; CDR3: CASSQDRDGAETQHF; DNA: TGCGCTAGCAGCCAAGACCGGGACGGGGCCGAGACCCAGCACTTC
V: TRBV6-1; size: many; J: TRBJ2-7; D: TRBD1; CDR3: CASSKLTGGSYEQYF; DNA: TGTGCCAGCAGTAAGTTGACAGGGGGCTCCTACGAGCAGTACTTC
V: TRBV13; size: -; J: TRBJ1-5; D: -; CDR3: CASSRRGGHNQPQHF; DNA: TGTGCCAGCAGCAGAAGGGGGGGTCACAATCAGCCCCAGCATTTT
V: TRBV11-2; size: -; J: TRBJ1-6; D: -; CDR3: CARDSGEPNSPLHF; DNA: TGTGCCAGGGACTCAGGGGAACCAAATTCACCCCTCCATTTT
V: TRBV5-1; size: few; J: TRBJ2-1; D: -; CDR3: CASSFTLDGEQSF; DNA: TGCGCCAGCAGCTTTACACTAGATGGTGAGCAGTCCTTC
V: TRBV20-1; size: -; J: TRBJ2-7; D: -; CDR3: CGVYQGNRSYEQYF; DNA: TGCGGTGTATATCAAGGGAATAGATCCTACGAGCAGTACTTC
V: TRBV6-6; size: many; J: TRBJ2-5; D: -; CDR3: CASKRDFQETQYF; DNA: TGTGCCAGCAAAAGGGACTTTCAAGAGACCCAGTACTTC
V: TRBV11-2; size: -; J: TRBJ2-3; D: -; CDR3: CVSSQRASQADTQYF; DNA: TGTGTCAGCAGCCAACGGGCTAGCCAAGCAGATACGCAGTATTTT
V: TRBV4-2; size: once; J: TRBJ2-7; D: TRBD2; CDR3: CASSQATSVHSHEQYF; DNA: TGTGCCAGCAGCCAAGCCACTAGCGTCCATTCCCACGAGCAGTACTTC
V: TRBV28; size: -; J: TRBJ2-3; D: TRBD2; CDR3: CASTRGGLTSTDTQYF; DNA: TGTGCCAGCACCCGCGGGGGGCTAACTAGCACAGATACGCAGTATTTT
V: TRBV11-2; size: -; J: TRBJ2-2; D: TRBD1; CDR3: CASSSSGTGNTGKLFF; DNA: TGTGCCAGCAGCTCGTCCGGGACAGGGAATACCGGGAAGCTGTTTTTT
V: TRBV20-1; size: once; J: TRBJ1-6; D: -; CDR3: CNARGSGKNPGGYNSPLHF; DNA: TGCAATGCTAGAGGCTCGGGAAAAAACCCCGGGGGGTATAATTCACCCCTCCACTTT
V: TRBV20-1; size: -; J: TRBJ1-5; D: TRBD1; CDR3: CSALGQDNQPQHF; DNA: TGCAGTGCTCTTGGACAGGACAATCAGCCCCAGCATTTT
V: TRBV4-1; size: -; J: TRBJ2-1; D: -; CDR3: CAGSQRKRQVEQFF; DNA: TGCGCCGGCAGCCAACGGAAACGACAAGTGGAGCAGTTCTTC
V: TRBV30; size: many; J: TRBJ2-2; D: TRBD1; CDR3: CAWSGEPTGVIGELFF; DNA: TGTGCCTGGAGTGGTGAACCGACAGGGGTGATCGGGGAGCTGTTTTTT
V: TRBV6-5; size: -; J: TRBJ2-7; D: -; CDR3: CASSYTPGSLYEQYF; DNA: TGTGCCAGCAGTTACACCCCCGGGTCCCTATATGAGCAATACTTC
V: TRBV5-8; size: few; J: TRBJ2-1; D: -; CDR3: CASSLGTSEQFF; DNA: TGTGCCAGCAGCTTGGGGACTTCCGAGCAGTTCTTC
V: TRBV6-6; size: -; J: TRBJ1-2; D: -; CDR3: CASSRARKRGYTF; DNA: TGTGCCAGCAGCCGGGCTAGGAAGAGGGGCTACACCTTC
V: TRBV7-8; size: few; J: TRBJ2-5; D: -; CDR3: CASSPSPDSLGETQYF; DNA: TGTGCCAGCAGCCCCAGCCCAGACAGTTTGGGAGAGACCCAGTACTTC
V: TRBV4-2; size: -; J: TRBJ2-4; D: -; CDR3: CAGSPSWTDSGTKNIQYF; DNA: TGTGCCGGCAGCCCATCGTGGACAGATAGCGGAACCAAAAACATTCAGTACTTC